These T cell receptor beta chains were read from a single sample in a study of shared clonotypes between healthy human individuals. Some clones are missing from TCRdb's copy, which holds only in-frame ones; the method was immunoSEQ multiplex PCR. Among about 1 million clones listed, around 76% were seen once. The sequenced sample consisted of memory CD4+ T cells sorted from blood. These receptors all come from a man aged 18 to 29 in good health. Each CDR3 is given with its conserved first and last residue. Fields, in order: V gene, clone size, D gene, J gene, CDR3 DNA, CDR3 protein. The D gene is left open where the match is weak. Some rows mark clone size as missing; the rest say once, few, many or name a class of expanded clone.

TRBV30	NA	TRBD1	TRBJ1-6	TGTGCCTGGACAGGGGGCTCCTATAATTCACCCCTCCACTTT	CAWTGGSYNSPLHF
TRBV7-9	NA	NA	TRBJ2-7	TGTGCCAGCAGCCCCCAATCCTACGAGCAGTACTTC	CASSPQSYEQYF
TRBV18	NA	NA	TRBJ1-1	TGTGCCAGCTCACCACCGTCAGGGAACACTGAAGCTTTCTTT	CASSPPSGNTEAFF
TRBV13	NA	TRBD2	TRBJ2-1	TGTGCCAGCAGCCCCGGGAGGGCGGGATTGGGAAATGAGCAGTTCTTC	CASSPGRAGLGNEQFF
TRBV10-3	NA	TRBD1	TRBJ1-5	TGTGCCACCGCGAGGGGGGGACAGAGCTATCAGCCCCAGCATTTT	CATARGGQSYQPQHF
TRBV5-6	once	NA	TRBJ2-3	TGTGCCAGCAGCCAGGCCGCGTATACGCAGTATTTT	CASSQAAYTQYF
TRBV9	NA	NA	TRBJ1-1	TGTGCCAGCAGCCCCAGAAGGGCTCGGCGGACTGAAGCTTTCTTT	CASSPRRARRTEAFF
TRBV30	NA	NA	TRBJ1-5	TGTGCCTGGAGGGCAGGTAGCAATCAGCCCCAGCATTTT	CAWRAGSNQPQHF
TRBV2	once	NA	TRBJ2-3	TGTGCCAGCGGCTGGCTAGCAACAGATACGCAGTATTTT	CASGWLATDTQYF
TRBV5-1	NA	NA	TRBJ1-1	TGCGCCAGCAGCGGGGACGGAGCGACCTTCTCTGAAGCTTTCTTT	CASSGDGATFSEAFF
TRBV10-2	NA	TRBD1	TRBJ2-7	TGCGCCAGCAGTGAACCCGGGACAGGCAACGAGCAGTACTTC	CASSEPGTGNEQYF
TRBV5-1	NA	NA	TRBJ2-1	TGCGCCAGCAGCTTGAATTCGTTCCCCAATGAGCAGTTCTTC	CASSLNSFPNEQFF
TRBV30	NA	NA	TRBJ1-2	TGTGCCTGGAACCCGGGGGGCGCCGCTGGCTACACCTTC	CAWNPGGAAGYTF
TRBV5-3	NA	TRBD1	TRBJ1-5	TGTGCCATCTGCAGGGGGCAAGCTAAGCCCCAGCATTTT	CAICRGQAKPQHF
TRBV5-8	NA	NA	TRBJ1-1	TGTGCCAGCAGCTCTCTCGCGGGGAACACTGAAGCTTTCTTT	CASSSLAGNTEAFF
TRBV5-6	NA	TRBD1	TRBJ1-2	TGTGCCAGCAGCTTGTCAAGGGGGCTTCTAGGCTACACCTTC	CASSLSRGLLGYTF
TRBV10-3	NA	NA	TRBJ1-5	TGTGCCATCAGCCAATACACAGGTTACCCAAATCAGCCCCAGCATTTT	CAISQYTGYPNQPQHF
TRBV6-5	NA	NA	TRBJ2-3	TGTGCCAGCAGTCGACAGATTCCTAGCACAGATACGCAGTATTTT	CASSRQIPSTDTQYF
TRBV7-3	NA	NA	TRBJ1-1	TGTGCCAGCAGCGACACTGGGGACACTGAAGCTTTCTTT	CASSDTGDTEAFF
TRBV7-9	NA	TRBD1	TRBJ1-5	TGTGCCAGCAGCTTAGGGGGACAGAGCAATCAGCCCCAGCATTTT	CASSLGGQSNQPQHF
TRBV5-4	NA	NA	TRBJ1-6	TGTGCCAGCAGCTTATGGCAAAATAATTCACCCCTCCACTTT	CASSLWQNNSPLHF